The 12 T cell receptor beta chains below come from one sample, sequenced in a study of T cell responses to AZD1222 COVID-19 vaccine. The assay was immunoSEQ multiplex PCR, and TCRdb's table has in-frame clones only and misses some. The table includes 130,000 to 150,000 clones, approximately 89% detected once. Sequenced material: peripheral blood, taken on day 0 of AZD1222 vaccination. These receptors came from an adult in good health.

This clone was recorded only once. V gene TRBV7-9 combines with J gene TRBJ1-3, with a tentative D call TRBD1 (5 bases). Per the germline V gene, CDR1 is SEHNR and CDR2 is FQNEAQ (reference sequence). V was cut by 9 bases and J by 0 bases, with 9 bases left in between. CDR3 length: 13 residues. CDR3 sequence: CASWGSSGNTIYF. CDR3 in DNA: TGTGCCAGTTGGGGGAGCTCTGGAAACACCATATATTTT. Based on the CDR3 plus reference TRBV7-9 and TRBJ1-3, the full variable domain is DTGVSQNPRHKITKRGQNVTFRCDPISEHNRLYWYRQTLGQGPEFLTYFQNEAQLEKSRLLSDRFSAERPKGSFSTLEIQRTEQGDSAMYLCASWGSSGNTIYFGEGSWLTVV.

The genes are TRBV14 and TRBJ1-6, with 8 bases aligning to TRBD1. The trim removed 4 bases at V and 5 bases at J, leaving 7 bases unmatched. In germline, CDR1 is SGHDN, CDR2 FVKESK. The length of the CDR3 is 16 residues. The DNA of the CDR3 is TGTGCCAGCAGCCGCCAGGGGGCAAAACATAATTCACCCCTCCACTTT. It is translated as CASSRQGAKHNSPLHF.

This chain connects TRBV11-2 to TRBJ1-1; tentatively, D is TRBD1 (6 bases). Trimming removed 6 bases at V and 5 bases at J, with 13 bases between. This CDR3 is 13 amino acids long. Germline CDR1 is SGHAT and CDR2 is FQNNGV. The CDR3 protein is CASSFQGGTEAFF. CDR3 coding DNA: TGTGCCAGCAGTTTTCAAGGGGGAACTGAAGCTTTCTTT.

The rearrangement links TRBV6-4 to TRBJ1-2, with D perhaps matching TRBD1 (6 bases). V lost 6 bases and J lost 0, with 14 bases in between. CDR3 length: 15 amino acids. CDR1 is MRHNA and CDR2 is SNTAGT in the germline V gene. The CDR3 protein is CASSPNGGANYGYTF. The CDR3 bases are TGTGCCAGCAGCCCCAACGGGGGCGCTAACTATGGCTACACCTTC.

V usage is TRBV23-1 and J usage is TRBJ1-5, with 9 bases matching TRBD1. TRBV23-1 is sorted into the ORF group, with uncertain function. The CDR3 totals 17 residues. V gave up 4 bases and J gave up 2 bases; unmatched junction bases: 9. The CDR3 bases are TGCGCCAGCAGTCGATTCCGGGACAGGGACCGCAATCAGCCCCAGCATTTT. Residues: CASSRFRDRDRNQPQHF.

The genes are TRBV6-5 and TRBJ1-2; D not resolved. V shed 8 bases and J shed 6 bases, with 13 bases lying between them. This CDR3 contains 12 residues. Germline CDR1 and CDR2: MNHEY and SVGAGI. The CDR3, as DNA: TGTGCCAGCGGTCAGGCGGGAAATGGCTACACCTTC. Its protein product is CASGQAGNGYTF.

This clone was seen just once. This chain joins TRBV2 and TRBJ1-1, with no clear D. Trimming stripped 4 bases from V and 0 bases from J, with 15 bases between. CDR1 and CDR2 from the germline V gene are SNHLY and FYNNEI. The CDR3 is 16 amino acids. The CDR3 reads CASSAGAAPMNTEAFF. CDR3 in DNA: TGTGCCAGCAGTGCTGGAGCAGCTCCCATGAACACTGAAGCTTTCTTT.

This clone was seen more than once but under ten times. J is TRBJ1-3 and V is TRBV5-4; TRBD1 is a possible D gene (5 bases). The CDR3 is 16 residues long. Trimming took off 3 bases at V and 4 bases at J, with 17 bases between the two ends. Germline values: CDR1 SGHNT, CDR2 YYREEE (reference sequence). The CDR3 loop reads CASSSNRLSSGNTIYF. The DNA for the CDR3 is TGTGCCAGCAGCTCAAACAGGTTAAGCTCCGGAAACACCATATATTTT.

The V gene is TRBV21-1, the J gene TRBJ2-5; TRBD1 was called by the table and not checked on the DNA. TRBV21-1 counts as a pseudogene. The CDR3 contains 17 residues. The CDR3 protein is CASSQIFEDRSQETQYF. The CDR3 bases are TGTGCCAGCAGCCAGATTTTTGAGGACAGATCACAAGAGACCCAGTACTTC.

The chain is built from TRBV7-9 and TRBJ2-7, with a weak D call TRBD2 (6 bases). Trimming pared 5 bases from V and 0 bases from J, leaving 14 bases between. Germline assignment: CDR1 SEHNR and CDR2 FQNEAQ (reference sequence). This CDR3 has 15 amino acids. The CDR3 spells CASSPTDGSSYEQYF. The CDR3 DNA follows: TGTGCCAGCAGCCCAACGGACGGGAGCTCCTACGAGCAGTACTTC. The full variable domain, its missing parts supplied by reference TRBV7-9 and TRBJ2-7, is DTGVSQNPRHKITKRGQNVTFRCDPISEHNRLYWYRQTLGQGPEFLTYFQNEAQLEKSRLLSDRFSAERPKGSFSTLEIQRTEQGDSAMYLCASSPTDGSSYEQYFGPGTRLTVT.

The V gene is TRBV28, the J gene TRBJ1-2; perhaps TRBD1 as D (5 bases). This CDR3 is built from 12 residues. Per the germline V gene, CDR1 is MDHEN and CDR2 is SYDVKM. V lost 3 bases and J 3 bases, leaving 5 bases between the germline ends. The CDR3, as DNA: TGTGCCAGCAGTTTCAGGGACTATGGCTACACCTTC. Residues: CASSFRDYGYTF.

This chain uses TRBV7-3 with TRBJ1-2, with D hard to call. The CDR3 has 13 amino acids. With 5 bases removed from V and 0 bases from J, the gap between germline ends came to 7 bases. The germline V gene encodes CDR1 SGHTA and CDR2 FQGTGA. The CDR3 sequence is CASSQQPNYGYTF. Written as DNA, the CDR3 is TGTGCCAGCAGCCAACAACCTAACTATGGCTACACCTTC.